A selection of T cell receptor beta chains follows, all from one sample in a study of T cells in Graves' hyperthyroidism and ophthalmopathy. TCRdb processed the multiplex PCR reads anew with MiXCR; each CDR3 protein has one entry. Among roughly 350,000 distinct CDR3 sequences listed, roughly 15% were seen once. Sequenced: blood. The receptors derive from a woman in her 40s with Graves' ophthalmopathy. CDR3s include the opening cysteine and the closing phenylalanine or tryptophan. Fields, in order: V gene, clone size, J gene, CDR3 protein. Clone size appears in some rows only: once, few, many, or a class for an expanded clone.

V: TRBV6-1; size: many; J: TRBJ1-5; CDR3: CASRQRPQGAQSQPQHF
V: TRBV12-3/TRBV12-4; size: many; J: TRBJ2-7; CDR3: CASSPGLAYEQYF
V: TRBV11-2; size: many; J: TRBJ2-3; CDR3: CASSANPTDTQYF
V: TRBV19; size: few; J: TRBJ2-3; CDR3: CASSIGLLGTDTQYF
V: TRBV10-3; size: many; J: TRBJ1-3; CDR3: CAISESTGEGNTIYF
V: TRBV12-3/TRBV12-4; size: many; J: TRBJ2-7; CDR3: CASSFGTGGTYEQYF
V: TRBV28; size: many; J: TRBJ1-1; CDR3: CASSGGVMNTEAFF
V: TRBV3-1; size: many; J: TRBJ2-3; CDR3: CASSQDQDRPWDTQYF
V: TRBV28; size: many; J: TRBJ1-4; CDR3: CASTGTGGYNEKLFF
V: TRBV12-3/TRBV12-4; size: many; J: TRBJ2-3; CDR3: CASSLNKEAQYF
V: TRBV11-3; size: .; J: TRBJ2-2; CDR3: CASSSGETGELFF
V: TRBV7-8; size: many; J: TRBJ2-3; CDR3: CASSLASISTDTQYF
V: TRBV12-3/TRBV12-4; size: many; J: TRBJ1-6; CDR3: CASSFGLENSPLHF
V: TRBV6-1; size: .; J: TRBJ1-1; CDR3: CASRAGGARNTEAFF
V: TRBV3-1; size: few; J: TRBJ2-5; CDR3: CASSQVLAGGLQETQYF
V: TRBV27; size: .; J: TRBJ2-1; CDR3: CASSLGPRSQQFF
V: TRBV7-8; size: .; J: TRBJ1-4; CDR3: CASSLHRTVGTEKLFF
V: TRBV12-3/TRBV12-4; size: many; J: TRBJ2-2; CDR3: CASSLGPPQGGYINTGELFF
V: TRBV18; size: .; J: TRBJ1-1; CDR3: CASSSSYSPGTEAFF
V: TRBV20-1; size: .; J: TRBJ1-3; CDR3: CSARLNPTQGGLSGNTIYF
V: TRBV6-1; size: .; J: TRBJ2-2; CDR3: CASSQTGMGELFF
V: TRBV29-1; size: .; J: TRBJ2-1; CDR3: CSVVSRTATNEQFF
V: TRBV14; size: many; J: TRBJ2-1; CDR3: CASSQEGSGRPRDNEQFF
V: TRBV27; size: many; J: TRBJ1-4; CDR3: CASTPPGTGSEKLFF
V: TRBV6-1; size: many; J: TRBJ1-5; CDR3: CASGTGGHQPQHF
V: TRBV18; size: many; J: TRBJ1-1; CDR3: CASSLRTTLEAFF
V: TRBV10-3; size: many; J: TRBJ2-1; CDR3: CAISEGLAGNEQFF
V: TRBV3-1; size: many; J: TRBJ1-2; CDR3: CASSPRMGDYGYTF
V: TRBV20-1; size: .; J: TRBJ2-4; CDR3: CSASRWDSDGAKNIQYF
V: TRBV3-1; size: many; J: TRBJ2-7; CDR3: CASSQAAFSSYEQYF
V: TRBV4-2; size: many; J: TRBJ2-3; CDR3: CASSQDPTSGGKSTDTQYF
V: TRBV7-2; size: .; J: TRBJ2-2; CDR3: CASSLSARGPGELFF
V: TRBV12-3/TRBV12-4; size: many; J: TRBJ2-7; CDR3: CASSLLTSGRRYEQYF
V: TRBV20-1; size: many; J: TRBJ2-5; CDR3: CSARGETSGGQETQYF
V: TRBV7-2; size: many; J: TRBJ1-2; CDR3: CASSFDKNYGYTF
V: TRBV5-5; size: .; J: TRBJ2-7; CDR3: CASSLERTGPEQYF
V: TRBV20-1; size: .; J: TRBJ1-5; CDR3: CSARDRWGGNQPQHF
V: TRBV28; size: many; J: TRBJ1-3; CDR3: CASSYRDTDTIYF
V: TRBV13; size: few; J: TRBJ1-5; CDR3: CASSFGGDSFNQPQHF
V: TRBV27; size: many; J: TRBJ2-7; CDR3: CASSLYRSSYEQYF
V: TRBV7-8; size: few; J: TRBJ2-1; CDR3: CASSLARGNEQFF
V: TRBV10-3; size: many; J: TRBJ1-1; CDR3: CAISRALNTEAFF
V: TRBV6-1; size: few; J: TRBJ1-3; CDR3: CASRKDILSGNTIYF
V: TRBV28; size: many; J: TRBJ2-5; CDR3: CASSLIGPVETQYF
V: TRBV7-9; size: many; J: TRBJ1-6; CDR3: CASSATDWSVNSPLHF
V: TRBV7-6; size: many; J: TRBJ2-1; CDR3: CASRTSGNNEQFF
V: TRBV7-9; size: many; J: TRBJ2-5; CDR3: CASSLAPSGKETQYF
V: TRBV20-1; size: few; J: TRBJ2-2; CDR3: CSASLGSGTGELFF
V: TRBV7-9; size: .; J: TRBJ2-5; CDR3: CASSLYASETQYF
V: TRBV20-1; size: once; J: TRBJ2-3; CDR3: CSARDQGAGLTQYF
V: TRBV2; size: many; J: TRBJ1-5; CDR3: CASSAGQTYNQPQHF
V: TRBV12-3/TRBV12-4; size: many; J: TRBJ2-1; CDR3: CASSRTGVGEQFF
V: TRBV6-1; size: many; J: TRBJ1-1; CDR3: CASSEYGGTNTEAFF
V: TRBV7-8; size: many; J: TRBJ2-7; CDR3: CASSYPGVVQQYF
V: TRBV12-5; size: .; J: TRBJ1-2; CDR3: CASGLGVIPYGYTF